This TCR beta chain was profiled in a study of blood T cell repertoires in COVID-19 (dated by TCRdb to 2019 to 2021). Turning to the overall study: Samples from collaborators originated in the United States, Italy and Spain and spanned both the acute and convalescent phases of COVID-19. The prospective study material was composed of cDNA or gDNA derived from T cells, B-cell-depleted T cells, or PBMCs. Deeply sampled blood TCRbeta repertoires from subjects exposed to, actively infected with, or recovered from COVID-19 were included in the dataset. The repertoires were made available in a free public database intended to serve as a resource for research on the immune response to SARS-CoV-2. Samples came from the ongoing ImmuneRACE study (first 160 participants) plus 1,254 subjects from 6 global collaborators. Nearly every sample came with metadata listing a de-identified subject ID, COVID-19 status, age in years and sex. Where HLA class I and class II types were available, the types were taken from metadata supplied by the sample provider, not from assay-based typing.

With regard to this clone: Which antigen it targets is not known. Base qualities are not provided; no much larger clone lies one nucleotide away.

A second Seattle source provided samples from volunteer blood donors who had recovered from COVID-19. The collaborating institutions used their own protocols to collect whole blood in K2EDTA tubes. For TCRbeta analysis, collaborators shipped samples as frozen whole blood, isolated PBMCs, or DNA extracted from either of those sample types. Points the paper makes about the study in general: The quantity of clinical and demographic metadata differed by source and by participant and was supplied without curation.

As encoded in the germline V gene, CDR1 is MNHEY while CDR2 is SVGEGT. Between the V and J ends, shortened by 6 bases and 7 bases respectively, the junction contains 12 bases. Reading from cysteine to phenylalanine, the CDR3 counts 13 amino acids. Only the CDR3 DNA stays, 39 bases, in frame from base 1. TCRbeta CDR3 regions were amplified from genomic DNA by means of the immunoSEQ Assay, a bias-controlled multiplex PCR. Processing in the source paper ran as follows. Within the assay, amplification of reference gene primers was used to estimate how many nucleated cells each sample contained. To quantify the absolute abundance of each unique TCRbeta CDR3 rearrangement, sequence reads were collapsed and filtered. Productive Simpson clonality was computed per sample as the square root of Simpson's diversity index over productive rearrangements. Sourced from immuneACCESS, this table was stored by TCRdb with only in-frame sequences that have V and J called. A share of the clones is absent; for the studies checked, an unresolved V gene accounts for under half, and the remainder has no known explanation. V and J calls and clone size are those listed in that table; D and trimming were worked out from the DNA. The sample yields 110,000 or so clones; 70% to 90% were counted once. The ten largest make up 8.4% of the sample.

This sequence was found in a woman in her seventies who had recovered from COVID-19. The source material was peripheral blood. The V gene is TRBV6-2 or TRBV6-3 and the J gene is TRBJ2-2; TRBD2 could be the D gene, as 5 bases match. The CDR3 amino acid sequence is: CASSGGWSGELFF. The base sequence is TGTGCCAGCAGCGGAGGTTGGAGCGGGGAGCTGTTTTTT.